Listed below are T cell receptor beta chains from one sample, sequenced in a study of siplizumab effects on memory and regulatory T cells. Libraries were prepared by immunoSEQ multiplex PCR; TCRdb keeps only in-frame clonotypes and omits some of them. Altogether around 100,000 clones are present, about 91% being singletons, with the ten largest covering approximately 0.66%. The sequenced sample consisted of Tregs sorted from blood. These receptors were obtained from a human donor in good health. Both conserved end residues are part of each CDR3. The D gene is left open where the match is weak. The listing skips clone size in some rows; elsewhere it reads once, few, many or a size class.

cdr3_nt: TGTGCCAGCAGCTTAGCTGGGGGCCCTCAGCCCCAGCATTTT; cdr3_aa: CASSLAGGPQPQHF; cdr3_length: 14; clone_size: NA; j_call: TRBJ1-5; d_call: NA; v_call: TRBV7-9
cdr3_nt: TGTGCCATTTCCCAAACGACCTACGAGCAGTACTTC; cdr3_aa: CAISQTTYEQYF; cdr3_length: 12; clone_size: NA; j_call: TRBJ2-7; d_call: NA; v_call: TRBV10-3
cdr3_nt: TGTGCCAGTAGTTTAGGGTATCTGGAGACCCAGTACTTC; cdr3_aa: CASSLGYLETQYF; cdr3_length: 13; clone_size: NA; j_call: TRBJ2-5; d_call: NA; v_call: TRBV19
cdr3_nt: TGTGCCAGCAGCTTAGGGAGCTCCTACAATGAGCAGTTCTTC; cdr3_aa: CASSLGSSYNEQFF; cdr3_length: 14; clone_size: NA; j_call: TRBJ2-1; d_call: NA; v_call: TRBV11-3
cdr3_nt: TGTGCCAGCAGCGTCACGACAGGGCCTAACTATGGCTACACCTTC; cdr3_aa: CASSVTTGPNYGYTF; cdr3_length: 15; clone_size: once; j_call: TRBJ1-2; d_call: TRBD1; v_call: TRBV9
cdr3_nt: TGTGCCAGCAGAACAGAGAAGGTGGAAAAACTGTTTTTT; cdr3_aa: CASRTEKVEKLFF; cdr3_length: 13; clone_size: NA; j_call: TRBJ1-4; d_call: NA; v_call: TRBV2
cdr3_nt: TGTGCCAGCAGTTGGGGAGGGGGGCGCGAAGAGACCCAGTACTTC; cdr3_aa: CASSWGGGREETQYF; cdr3_length: 15; clone_size: once; j_call: TRBJ2-5; d_call: NA; v_call: TRBV6-5
cdr3_nt: TGTGCCAGTAGGGGGTTAGGAACCTATGGCTACACCTTC; cdr3_aa: CASRGLGTYGYTF; cdr3_length: 13; clone_size: NA; j_call: TRBJ1-2; d_call: NA; v_call: TRBV19
cdr3_nt: TGTGCCATCAGAACAGGGGTTAGTGCTGGAAACACCATATATTTT; cdr3_aa: CAIRTGVSAGNTIYF; cdr3_length: 15; clone_size: NA; j_call: TRBJ1-3; d_call: TRBD1; v_call: TRBV10-3
cdr3_nt: TGTGCCAGCAGCTTAGACAGGGTAGAGACCCAGTACTTC; cdr3_aa: CASSLDRVETQYF; cdr3_length: 13; clone_size: NA; j_call: TRBJ2-5; d_call: NA; v_call: TRBV7-9
cdr3_nt: TGTGCCAGTAGTCAGTCAGGGGGAGAGACCCAGTACTTC; cdr3_aa: CASSQSGGETQYF; cdr3_length: 13; clone_size: once; j_call: TRBJ2-5; d_call: TRBD1; v_call: TRBV19
cdr3_nt: TGCGCCAGCAGCGCAGGGGCGGGGGAGCTGTTTTTT; cdr3_aa: CASSAGAGELFF; cdr3_length: 12; clone_size: NA; j_call: TRBJ2-2; d_call: NA; v_call: TRBV5-1
cdr3_nt: TGTGCCAGCAGCTTCGGGACAGGCCCTCAAGAGACCCAGTACTTC; cdr3_aa: CASSFGTGPQETQYF; cdr3_length: 15; clone_size: NA; j_call: TRBJ2-5; d_call: TRBD1; v_call: TRBV7-9
cdr3_nt: TGCGCCAGCTCGGGACAACGGGGCAATGAGCAGTTCTTC; cdr3_aa: CASSGQRGNEQFF; cdr3_length: 13; clone_size: NA; j_call: TRBJ2-1; d_call: NA; v_call: TRBV5-1
cdr3_nt: TGTGCCAGCAGCTTAGCGTCTAGCAGATTCACAGATACGCAGTATTTT; cdr3_aa: CASSLASSRFTDTQYF; cdr3_length: 16; clone_size: NA; j_call: TRBJ2-3; d_call: NA; v_call: TRBV7-9
cdr3_nt: TGTGCCAGCAGCTTAGGGGGACAGAGGAAAAACATTCAGTACTTC; cdr3_aa: CASSLGGQRKNIQYF; cdr3_length: 15; clone_size: NA; j_call: TRBJ2-4; d_call: TRBD1; v_call: TRBV7-2
cdr3_nt: TGTGCCACCAGCAGAGTTAGGGACATCTCTGGAAACACCATATATTTT; cdr3_aa: CATSRVRDISGNTIYF; cdr3_length: 16; clone_size: NA; j_call: TRBJ1-3; d_call: NA; v_call: TRBV15
cdr3_nt: TGTGCCAGCAGCTTAGAGGCCGGGAGAGTAGCGGGAGCCTGGGGCGAGCAGTACTTC; cdr3_aa: CASSLEAGRVAGAWGEQYF; cdr3_length: 19; clone_size: NA; j_call: TRBJ2-7; d_call: TRBD2; v_call: TRBV11-3
cdr3_nt: TGTGCCAGCACCCACCGTAGGGGGGGGGCGGATGAGACCCAGTACTTC; cdr3_aa: CASTHRRGGADETQYF; cdr3_length: 16; clone_size: NA; j_call: TRBJ2-5; d_call: NA; v_call: TRBV7-6
cdr3_nt: TGTGCCAGCACGGGGGGGATCAAAAACATTCAGTACTTC; cdr3_aa: CASTGGIKNIQYF; cdr3_length: 13; clone_size: NA; j_call: TRBJ2-4; d_call: TRBD2; v_call: TRBV11-2
cdr3_nt: TGTGCCAGTAGTACAACTCCTAGCGGGAGGGTGCCCGAGCAGTACTTC; cdr3_aa: CASSTTPSGRVPEQYF; cdr3_length: 16; clone_size: NA; j_call: TRBJ2-7; d_call: TRBD2; v_call: TRBV19
cdr3_nt: TGTGCCACCAGCAGAATGCGAAAACAGGGGGTAACAGATACGCAGTATTTT; cdr3_aa: CATSRMRKQGVTDTQYF; cdr3_length: 17; clone_size: NA; j_call: TRBJ2-3; d_call: TRBD1; v_call: TRBV15
cdr3_nt: TGTGCCAGTAGTGGTTGGCAGGGCAGCACCGGGGAGCTGTTTTTT; cdr3_aa: CASSGWQGSTGELFF; cdr3_length: 15; clone_size: NA; j_call: TRBJ2-2; d_call: NA; v_call: TRBV19
cdr3_nt: TGTGCCAGTAGTACGGGGGCGTTGGAGACCCAGTACTTC; cdr3_aa: CASSTGALETQYF; cdr3_length: 13; clone_size: once; j_call: TRBJ2-5; d_call: NA; v_call: TRBV19
cdr3_nt: TGTGCCAGCACCGGACAGGGGTTGGGAAACACCATATATTTT; cdr3_aa: CASTGQGLGNTIYF; cdr3_length: 14; clone_size: NA; j_call: TRBJ1-3; d_call: TRBD1; v_call: TRBV9
cdr3_nt: TGTGCCAGCAGCTTGATAACCTCGGGGTTTAATGAAAAACTGTTTTTT; cdr3_aa: CASSLITSGFNEKLFF; cdr3_length: 16; clone_size: NA; j_call: TRBJ1-4; d_call: NA; v_call: TRBV28
cdr3_nt: TGTGCCAGCAGTTACTCCGGCTATGGCTACACCTTC; cdr3_aa: CASSYSGYGYTF; cdr3_length: 12; clone_size: NA; j_call: TRBJ1-2; d_call: NA; v_call: TRBV6-6
cdr3_nt: TGTGCCAGCAGCACCCCCGGGGGGGGAGAAGCTTTCTTT; cdr3_aa: CASSTPGGGEAFF; cdr3_length: 13; clone_size: NA; j_call: TRBJ1-1; d_call: NA; v_call: TRBV5-5